Below, 13 T cell receptor beta chains from the same sample are listed, as sequenced in a study of T cell responses to AZD1222 COVID-19 vaccine. The assay was immunoSEQ multiplex PCR, and TCRdb's table has in-frame clones only and misses some. The sample shows 150,000 to 170,000 clones, about 87% of them seen only once. This material consisted of peripheral blood, taken on day 0 of AZD1222 vaccination. All receptors derive from an adult in good health.

V and J are TRBV28 and TRBJ2-7, with 7 bases that match TRBD2. Germline V gene data show CDR1 as MDHEN and CDR2 as SYDVKM. The CDR3 spans 16 residues. V lost 5 bases to trimming and J lost 3 bases; unmatched junction nucleotides: 13. CDR3 in DNA: TGTGCCAGCAGTAACCCCCCCAGAACGGGGGGCTACGAGCAGTACTTC. It translates to CASSNPPRTGGYEQYF.

This rearrangement joins TRBV5-6 to TRBJ1-2; D unclear. CDR1 and CDR2 from the germline V gene are SGHDT and YYEEEE. The CDR3 is made up of 13 amino acids. The V gene lost 0 bases and the J gene lost 0 bases, with 3 bases spanning the gap. CDR3 DNA: TGTGCCAGCAGCTTGGACACTAACTATGGCTACACCTTC. Its translation: CASSLDTNYGYTF.

This clone was counted a single time. The V call is TRBV19, the J call TRBJ2-3; either TRBD1 or TRBD2 may fit D (7 bases each). This CDR3 has 15 residues. CDR1 is LNHDA, CDR2 SQIVND, per germline (reference sequence). V was pared by 5 bases and J by 3 bases, with 15 bases between. This chain's CDR3 is CASSPTRGGTDTQYF. CDR3 coding DNA: TGTGCCAGTAGTCCCACCAGGGGGGGAACAGATACGCAGTATTTT.

The J gene is TRBJ2-3, the V gene TRBV14; D is undetermined. The CDR3 covers 15 residues. V dropped 1 base and J dropped 0 bases, with 8 bases sitting between them. The germline V gene has CDR1 SGHDN and CDR2 FVKESK. Written as DNA, the CDR3 is TGTGCCAGCAGCCAAGCAGGTTTTAGCACAGATACGCAGTATTTT. As protein: CASSQAGFSTDTQYF.

This chain connects TRBV28 to TRBJ2-7, with D hard to call. The V gene's germline CDR1 is MDHEN and CDR2 SYDVKM. V gave up 7 bases and J gave up 1 base, with 17 bases separating them. The CDR3 contains 15 residues. This CDR3 is CASTPALGPSYEQYF. Written as DNA, the CDR3 is TGTGCCAGCACCCCTGCCCTCGGCCCGTCCTACGAGCAGTACTTC.

The chain links TRBV7-2 to TRBJ1-3, with TRBD1 identical over 7 bases. The V gene's germline CDR1 is SGHTA and CDR2 FQGNSA. Germline trimming cut 1 base from V and 0 bases from J; bases unmatched to any gene: 3. The CDR3 spans 16 residues. The CDR3 DNA is TGTGCCAGCAGCTTAGTAGGGGGCAGCTCTGGAAACACCATATATTTT. Translation gives CASSLVGGSSGNTIYF.

The chain employs TRBV5-1 and TRBJ2-2; D unclear. V lost 4 bases and J lost 2, with 6 bases in between. Germline V gives CDR1 SGHRS, CDR2 YFSETQ. There are 13 residues in the CDR3. CDR3 region: CASSEANTGELFF. The CDR3 DNA reads TGCGCCAGCAGCGAGGCCAACACCGGGGAGCTGTTTTTT. The full variable domain, with the rest looked up from reference TRBV5-1 and TRBJ2-2, is KAGVTQTPRYLIKTRGQQVTLSCSPISGHRSVSWYQQTPGQGLQFLFEYFSETQRNKGNFPGRFSGRQFSNSRSEMNVSTLELGDSALYLCASSEANTGELFFGEGSRLTVL.

The chain couples TRBV15 to TRBJ1-4; 8 bases agree with TRBD1. There are 15 residues in the CDR3. Germline loops: CDR1 LNHNV, CDR2 YYDKDF (reference sequence). Germline trimming cut 3 bases from V and 5 bases from J; bases unmatched to any gene: 5. CDR3: CATSRARQGNEKLFF. Written as DNA, the CDR3 is TGTGCCACCAGCAGGGCTCGACAGGGGAATGAAAAACTGTTTTTT.

The CDR3 sequence is CASSQRNLRYTEAFF. CDR3 coding DNA: TGTGCCAGCTCCCAACGAAACCTGAGGTACACTGAAGCTTTCTTT. V usage is TRBV18 and J usage is TRBJ1-1; D is unresolved. Trimming pared 6 bases from V and 3 bases from J, leaving 17 bases between. The CDR3 spans 15 residues. Germline CDR1 and CDR2: KGHSH and LQKENI.

The chain recombines TRBV9 with TRBJ1-1; TRBD1 might be the D (5 bases). This CDR3 region has 14 residues. Trimming stripped 1 base from V and 1 base from J, with 8 bases between. From germline, CDR1 is SGDLS and CDR2 YYNGEE. For the CDR3, the DNA is TGTGCCAGCAGCGTAACAGGCCAGAACACTGAAGCTTTCTTT. As protein: CASSVTGQNTEAFF.

The chain recombines TRBV6-5 with TRBJ2-3; D is ambiguous. The germline V gene encodes CDR1 MNHEY and CDR2 SVGAGI. V was trimmed by 6 bases and J by 5 bases, leaving 6 bases between them. CDR3 length: 11 residues. The CDR3 sequence is CASSNRDTQYF. The CDR3 coding sequence is TGTGCCAGCAGCAACAGAGATACGCAGTATTTT.

The chain links TRBV15 to TRBJ2-2, with 7 nucleotides matching TRBD1. V was pared by 0 bases and J by 0 bases, with 10 bases of the junction left unmatched. Looked up from germline, CDR1 is LNHNV and CDR2 is YYDKDF (reference sequence). The CDR3 loop spans 19 amino acids. The CDR3: CATSRDMGQTYANTGELFF. DNA of the CDR3: TGTGCCACCAGCAGAGATATGGGACAGACTTACGCGAACACCGGGGAGCTGTTTTTT.

This clone was counted once. This chain links TRBV2 with TRBJ1-3; 8 nucleotides align to TRBD1. V lost 7 bases, J lost 4 bases, and 6 bases stayed unmatched. This CDR3 is 14 amino acids long. Germline V gives CDR1 SNHLY, CDR2 FYNNEI. The CDR3 sequence: CASKVDRAGNTIYF. In DNA form, the CDR3 reads TGTGCCAGCAAGGTGGACAGGGCGGGAAACACCATATATTTT.